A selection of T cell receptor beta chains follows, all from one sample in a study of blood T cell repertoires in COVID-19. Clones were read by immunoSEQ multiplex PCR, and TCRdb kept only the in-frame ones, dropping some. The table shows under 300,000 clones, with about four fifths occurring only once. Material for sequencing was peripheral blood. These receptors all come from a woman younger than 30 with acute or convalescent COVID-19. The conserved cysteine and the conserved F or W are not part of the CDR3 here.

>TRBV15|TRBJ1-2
ATSALAGQGAVNYGYT
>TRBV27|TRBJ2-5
ASSSWDRGTETQY
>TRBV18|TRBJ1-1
ASSPSTKNTEAF
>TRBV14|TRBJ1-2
ASSPKTPRQAAYGYT
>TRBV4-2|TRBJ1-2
ASSQTGLDGYT
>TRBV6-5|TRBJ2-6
ASSYGATGANVLT
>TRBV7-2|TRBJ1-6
ASSPRQGWDSPLH
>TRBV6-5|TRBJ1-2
ASSERQGNYGYT
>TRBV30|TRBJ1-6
AWWGGSSYNSPLH
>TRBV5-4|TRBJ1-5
ASSLTGGSGNQPQH
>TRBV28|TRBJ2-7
ASSPGGRVGYEQY
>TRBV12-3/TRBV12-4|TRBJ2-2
ASEEGTGELF
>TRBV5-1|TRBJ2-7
ASSLYGPGLAGDNEQY
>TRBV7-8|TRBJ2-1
ASSLGREHGNEQF
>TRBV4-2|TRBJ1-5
ASSPTNPGQGWGNQPQH
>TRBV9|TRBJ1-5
ASSVERPGDSNQPQH
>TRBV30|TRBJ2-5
AWSSLTRKTQY
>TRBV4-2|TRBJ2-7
ASSQGRWDSSYEQY
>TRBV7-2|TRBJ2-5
ASRGATSWPGETQY
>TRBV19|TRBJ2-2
ASSIGQVGTGELF
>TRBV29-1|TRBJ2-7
SAGASYEQY
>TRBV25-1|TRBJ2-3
ASSVGAPVGTDTQY
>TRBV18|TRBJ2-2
ASSLTGPPELF
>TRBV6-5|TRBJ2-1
ASSYGQEQF
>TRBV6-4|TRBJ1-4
ASSDPKQGPLGEKLF
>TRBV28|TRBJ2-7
ASSLFSGGLRDEQY
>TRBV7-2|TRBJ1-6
ASSLGTVNSPLH
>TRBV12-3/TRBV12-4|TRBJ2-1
ASLGLNEQF
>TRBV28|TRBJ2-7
ASSFSGAGDREQY
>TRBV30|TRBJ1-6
AWHRGLDNSPLH
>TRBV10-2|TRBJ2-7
ASRANRVSQYEQY
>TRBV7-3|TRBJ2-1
ASSFSQGDNEQF
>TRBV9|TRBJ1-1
ASSPTGRRNTEAF
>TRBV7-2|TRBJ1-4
ASSFHWTDNEKLF
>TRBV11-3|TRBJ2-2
ASSLEDRFRGTGELF
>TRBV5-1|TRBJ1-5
ASSLEGGRNQPQH
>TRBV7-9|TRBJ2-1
ASSLLTGVGLSNEQF
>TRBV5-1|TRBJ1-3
ASSITGSGNTIY
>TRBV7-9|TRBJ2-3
ASSLSADTQY
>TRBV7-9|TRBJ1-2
ASSLDGTGHNYGYT
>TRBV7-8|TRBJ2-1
ASSSRDYLNNEQF
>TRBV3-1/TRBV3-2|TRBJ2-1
ASSQVSGTVNEQF
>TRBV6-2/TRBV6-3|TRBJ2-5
ASSPLGTGDQETQY
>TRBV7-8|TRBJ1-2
ASSRTEAYGYT
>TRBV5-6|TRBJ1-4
ASSRGQGATNEKLF
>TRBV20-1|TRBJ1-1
SASWTGFRRWNTEAF
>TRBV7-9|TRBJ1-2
ASSYGTEGYGYT
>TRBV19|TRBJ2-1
ATIAGPLEQF
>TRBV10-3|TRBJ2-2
AIKDLAENTGELF
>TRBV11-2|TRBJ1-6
ASSLVAGVSYNSPLH